A selection of T cell receptor beta chains follows, all from one sample in a study of blood T cell repertoires in COVID-19. Some clones are missing from TCRdb's copy, which holds only in-frame ones; the method was immunoSEQ multiplex PCR. The sample has 75,000 to 95,000 clones; around four fifths are singletons. Material: peripheral blood. The receptors stem from a man aged 50 to 59 with acute or convalescent COVID-19. Both conserved end residues are part of each CDR3. A D gene is named only where the DNA matches it firmly. Some rows mark clone size as missing; the rest say once, few, many or name a class of expanded clone.

D: TRBD1
V: TRBV6-5
size: -
J: TRBJ1-5
CDR3: CASSTTGFNQPQHF
DNA: TGTGCCAGCAGCACGACAGGGTTCAATCAGCCCCAGCATTTT

D: -
V: TRBV6-4
size: -
J: TRBJ2-1
CDR3: CASSVIGGDEQFF
DNA: TGTGCCAGCAGTGTCATAGGGGGGGATGAGCAGTTCTTC

D: -
V: TRBV3-1/TRBV3-2
size: -
J: TRBJ1-4
CDR3: CASSSSDEKLFF
DNA: TGTGCCAGCAGTTCGAGTGATGAAAAACTGTTTTTT

D: -
V: TRBV19
size: -
J: TRBJ2-7
CDR3: CASRTGGVGSSYEQYF
DNA: TGTGCCAGTAGGACTGGAGGGGTAGGGAGCTCCTACGAGCAGTACTTC

D: -
V: TRBV6-2/TRBV6-3
size: -
J: TRBJ1-5
CDR3: CASSSGTPYQPQHF
DNA: TGTGCCAGCAGTTCTGGGACACCTTATCAGCCCCAGCATTTT

D: TRBD2
V: TRBV11-3
size: few
J: TRBJ2-3
CDR3: CASSLRAGGTDTQYF
DNA: TGTGCCAGCAGCCTCCGAGCGGGGGGAACAGATACGCAGTATTTT

D: -
V: TRBV7-7
size: -
J: TRBJ1-1
CDR3: CASSPNTGSTEAFF
DNA: TGTGCCAGCAGCCCCAACACAGGGAGCACTGAAGCTTTCTTT

D: -
V: TRBV30
size: -
J: TRBJ2-2
CDR3: CAWREPSTGELFF
DNA: TGTGCCTGGAGAGAGCCGAGCACCGGGGAGCTGTTTTTT

D: -
V: TRBV4-1
size: -
J: TRBJ2-5
CDR3: CASSPSAGGLETQYF
DNA: TGCGCCAGCAGCCCCTCGGCAGGGGGGCTAGAGACCCAGTACTTC

D: TRBD1
V: TRBV4-2
size: -
J: TRBJ1-4
CDR3: CASSQESLDRGNEKLFF
DNA: TGTGCCAGCAGCCAAGAGTCGCTCGACAGGGGGAATGAAAAACTGTTTTTT

D: -
V: TRBV2
size: -
J: TRBJ1-5
CDR3: CASSEAQGQGTHQPQHF
DNA: TGTGCCAGCAGTGAAGCGCAGGGTCAGGGTACTCATCAGCCCCAGCATTTT

D: -
V: TRBV5-6
size: once
J: TRBJ1-2
CDR3: CASSLLGRLGTYGYTF
DNA: TGTGCCAGCAGCTTGCTTGGGAGGCTTGGGACCTATGGCTACACCTTC

D: -
V: TRBV14
size: -
J: TRBJ2-3
CDR3: CASSQTASSTDTQYF
DNA: TGTGCCAGCAGCCAGACAGCCTCTAGCACAGATACGCAGTATTTT

D: TRBD2
V: TRBV4-3
size: -
J: TRBJ2-1
CDR3: CASSQDAGTSGSLEEFF
DNA: TGCGCCAGCAGCCAAGATGCCGGGACTAGCGGGAGCCTAGAGGAGTTCTTC

D: TRBD1
V: TRBV7-2
size: -
J: TRBJ2-7
CDR3: CASSLDQGAQGYEQYF
DNA: TGTGCCAGCAGCTTAGACCAGGGGGCCCAGGGGTACGAGCAGTACTTC

D: TRBD1
V: TRBV2
size: -
J: TRBJ1-5
CDR3: CASRLTGGGQPQHF
DNA: TGTGCCAGCAGGCTTACAGGGGGAGGACAGCCCCAGCATTTT

D: -
V: TRBV28
size: -
J: TRBJ1-2
CDR3: CASSYTGYGGYTF
DNA: TGTGCCAGCAGTTATACAGGTTACGGTGGCTACACCTTC

D: -
V: TRBV3-1/TRBV3-2
size: once
J: TRBJ2-7
CDR3: CASSQARRGQYF
DNA: TGTGCCAGCAGCCAGGCGCGCAGGGGGCAGTACTTC

D: TRBD2
V: TRBV27
size: -
J: TRBJ2-7
CDR3: CASSSGESSYEQYF
DNA: TGTGCCAGCAGTAGCGGGGAAAGCTCCTACGAGCAGTACTTC

D: -
V: TRBV7-8
size: -
J: TRBJ2-3
CDR3: CASSRHLDTQYF
DNA: TGTGCCAGCAGCCGTCACTTAGATACGCAGTATTTT

D: -
V: TRBV6-6
size: -
J: TRBJ1-5
CDR3: CASSYPGDDQPQHF
DNA: TGTGCCAGCAGTTACCCGGGGGACGATCAGCCCCAGCATTTT

D: -
V: TRBV19
size: -
J: TRBJ2-1
CDR3: CATIGGSYNEQFF
DNA: TGTGCCACCATCGGGGGTTCCTACAATGAGCAGTTCTTC

D: -
V: TRBV10-3
size: -
J: TRBJ1-6
CDR3: CATKGTPDSPLHF
DNA: TGTGCCACCAAGGGGACACCGGATTCACCCCTCCACTTT

D: -
V: TRBV6-2/TRBV6-3
size: -
J: TRBJ1-2
CDR3: CASSSHRVTLKFYGYTF
DNA: TGTGCCAGCAGTTCCCACAGGGTAACTTTGAAATTCTATGGCTACACCTTC

D: TRBD1
V: TRBV19
size: -
J: TRBJ2-2
CDR3: CASSLPTGTGVTGELFF
DNA: TGTGCCAGTAGTCTCCCCACCGGGACAGGCGTTACCGGGGAGCTGTTTTTT

D: -
V: TRBV20-1
size: -
J: TRBJ1-1
CDR3: CSARSFTEAFF
DNA: TGCAGTGCTAGGAGTTTCACTGAAGCTTTCTTT

D: TRBD1
V: TRBV18
size: -
J: TRBJ1-6
CDR3: CASSQDDRESPLHF
DNA: TGTGCCAGCTCACAAGACGACAGGGAATCACCCCTCCACTTT

D: TRBD1
V: TRBV4-2
size: -
J: TRBJ1-6
CDR3: CASSQSGTGSNSPLHF
DNA: TGTGCCAGCAGCCAGTCCGGGACAGGGAGTAATTCACCCCTCCACTTT

D: TRBD1
V: TRBV6-1
size: once
J: TRBJ1-2
CDR3: CASSTPDRGNGYTF
DNA: TGTGCCAGCAGTACCCCGGACAGGGGAAATGGCTACACCTTC

D: -
V: TRBV7-9
size: -
J: TRBJ2-4
CDR3: CASSSTDRAKNIQYF
DNA: TGTGCCAGCAGCTCTACCGACAGGGCCAAAAACATTCAGTACTTC

D: -
V: TRBV18
size: -
J: TRBJ2-3
CDR3: CASSSGGTDTQYF
DNA: TGTGCCAGCTCATCGGGAGGCACAGATACGCAGTATTTT

D: TRBD1
V: TRBV7-2
size: -
J: TRBJ2-7
CDR3: CASSPRQGAYEQYF
DNA: TGTGCCAGCAGCCCCAGACAGGGAGCCTACGAGCAGTACTTC

D: -
V: TRBV24-1
size: -
J: TRBJ2-2
CDR3: CATSPRTDSRTGELFF
DNA: TGTGCCACCAGTCCTCGCACGGACTCCCGCACCGGGGAGCTGTTTTTT

D: -
V: TRBV5-6
size: once
J: TRBJ1-5
CDR3: CASSLNYNQPQHF
DNA: TGTGCCAGCAGCTTGAACTACAATCAGCCCCAGCATTTT

D: -
V: TRBV5-8
size: -
J: TRBJ1-5
CDR3: CASSLFQGYQPQHF
DNA: TGTGCCAGCAGCTTATTCCAGGGTTATCAGCCCCAGCATTTT

D: -
V: TRBV28
size: -
J: TRBJ1-5
CDR3: CASSGGSNQPQHF
DNA: TGTGCCAGCAGTGGGGGCAGCAATCAGCCCCAGCATTTT

D: -
V: TRBV29-1
size: -
J: TRBJ2-3
CDR3: CSIRVSPVDTQYF
DNA: TGCAGCATCAGGGTGAGTCCTGTGGATACGCAGTATTTT

D: TRBD2
V: TRBV3-1/TRBV3-2
size: -
J: TRBJ2-4
CDR3: CASSQPTSGGRGNIQYF
DNA: TGTGCCAGCAGCCAACCGACTAGCGGGGGCCGGGGAAACATTCAGTACTTC

D: TRBD1
V: TRBV28
size: -
J: TRBJ1-4
CDR3: CASSPGTGGGEKLFF
DNA: TGTGCCAGCAGTCCCGGGACAGGGGGCGGTGAAAAACTGTTTTTT